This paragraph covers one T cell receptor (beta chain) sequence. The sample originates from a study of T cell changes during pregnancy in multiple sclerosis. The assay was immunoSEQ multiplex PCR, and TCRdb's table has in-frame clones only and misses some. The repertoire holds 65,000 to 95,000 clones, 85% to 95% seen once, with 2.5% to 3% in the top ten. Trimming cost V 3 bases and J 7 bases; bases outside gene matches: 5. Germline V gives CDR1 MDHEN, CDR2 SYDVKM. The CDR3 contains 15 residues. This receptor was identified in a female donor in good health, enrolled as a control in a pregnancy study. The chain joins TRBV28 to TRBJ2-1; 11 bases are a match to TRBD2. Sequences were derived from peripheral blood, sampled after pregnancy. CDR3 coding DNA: TGTGCCAGCAGTTTTGGGACTAGCGGTCAAAATGAGCAGTTCTTC. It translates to CASSFGTSGQNEQFF.